This T cell receptor (beta chain) emerged from a study of vaccination effects on CD4 cells after COVID-19. Overall study: Sampling occurred a median 72 days post second dose, range 14 to 241. General study points: In vaccinees who were healthy, merely 1 out of 255 vaccine-induced clones cross-reacted with common cold coronaviruses.

On this clone: Its antigen is not known.

Profiled with immunoSEQ multiplex PCR; TCRdb holds only in-frame clones, not every one. The sample includes more than 60,000 clones, just under 75% of them seen just once. Peptide-pool stimulation followed by sequencing identified expanded antigen-specific CD4+ clonotypes in the ViraFEST assay. Isolating CD4+ T cells followed about 10 days of culture. Either the BNT162b2 or mRNA-1273 vaccine was given to participants in two doses. Each well held 2 million to 2.5 million PBMC cultured with about 9.1 ug/ml peptides and about 9.7 IU/ml IL-2. This TCR derives from a human donor who received a COVID-19 vaccine. The material was CD4+ T cells from PBMCs cultured with HCoV-229E spike peptides, obtained after COVID-19 vaccination.

CDR3 sequence: CASSSGTSGLETQYF. The CDR3 region has the DNA TGTGCCAGTAGCTCCGGGACTAGCGGGTTGGAGACCCAGTACTTC. V is TRBV19 and J is TRBJ2-5; 12 bases match TRBD2. The CDR3 runs 15 residues. J lost 5 bases, V lost 6 bases, and 7 bases had no gene match. Per the germline V gene, CDR1 is LNHDA and CDR2 is SQIVND (reference sequence).